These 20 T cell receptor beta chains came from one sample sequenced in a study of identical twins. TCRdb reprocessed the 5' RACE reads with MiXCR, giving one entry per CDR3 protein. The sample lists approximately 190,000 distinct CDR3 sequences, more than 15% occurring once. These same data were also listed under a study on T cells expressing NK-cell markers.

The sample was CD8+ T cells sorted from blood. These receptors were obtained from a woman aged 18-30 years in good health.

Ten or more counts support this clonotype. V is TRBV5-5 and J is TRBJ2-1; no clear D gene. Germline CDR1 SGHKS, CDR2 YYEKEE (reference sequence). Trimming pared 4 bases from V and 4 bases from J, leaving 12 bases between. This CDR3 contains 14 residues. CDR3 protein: CASSPLGPYNEQFF. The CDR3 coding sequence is TGTGCCAGCAGCCCCCTAGGTCCTTACAATGAGCAGTTCTTC.

CDR3 coding DNA: TGCGCCAGCAGCCACACCGGGACAGACTATGGCTACACCTTC. This codes for CASSHTGTDYGYTF. This chain connects TRBV4-3 to TRBJ1-2; 7 nucleotides agree with TRBD1. The germline gives CDR1 LGHNA, CDR2 YSLEER. The J segment lost 3 bases and the V segment lost 3 bases, leaving 4 bases of the junction unmatched. CDR3 length: 14 residues.

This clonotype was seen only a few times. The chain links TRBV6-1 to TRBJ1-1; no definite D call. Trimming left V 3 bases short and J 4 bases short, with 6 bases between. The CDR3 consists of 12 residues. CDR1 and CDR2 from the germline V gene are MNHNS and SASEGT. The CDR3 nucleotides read TGTGCCAGCAGTGATACCGGCACTGAAGCTTTCTTT. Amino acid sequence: CASSDTGTEAFF.

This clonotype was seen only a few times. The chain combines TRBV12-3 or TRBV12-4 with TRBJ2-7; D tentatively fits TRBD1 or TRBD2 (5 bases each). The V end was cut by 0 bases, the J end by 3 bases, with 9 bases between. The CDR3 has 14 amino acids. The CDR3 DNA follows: TGTGCCAGCAGTTTAGCGGGACCATTCTACGAGCAGTACTTC. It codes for CASSLAGPFYEQYF.

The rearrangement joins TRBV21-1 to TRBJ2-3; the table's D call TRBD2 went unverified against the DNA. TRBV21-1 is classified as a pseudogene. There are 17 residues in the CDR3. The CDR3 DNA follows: TGTGCCAGCAGCCGCCAGAAAACGGCAGGGATCACAGATACGCAGTATTTT. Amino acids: CASSRQKTAGITDTQYF.

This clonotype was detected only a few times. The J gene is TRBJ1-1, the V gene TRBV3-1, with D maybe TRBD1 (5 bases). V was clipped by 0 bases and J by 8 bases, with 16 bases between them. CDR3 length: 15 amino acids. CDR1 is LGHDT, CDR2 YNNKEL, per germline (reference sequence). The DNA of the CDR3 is TGTGCCAGCAGCCAAGATGTTGGGGCACGAAACGAAGCTTTCTTT. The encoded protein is CASSQDVGARNEAFF. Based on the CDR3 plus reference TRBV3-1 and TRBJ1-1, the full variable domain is DTAVSQTPKYLVTQMGNDKSIKCEQNLGHDTMYWYKQDSKKFLKIMFSYNNKELIINETVPNRFSPKSPDKAHLNLHINSLELGDSAVYFCASSQDVGARNEAFFGQGTRLTVV.

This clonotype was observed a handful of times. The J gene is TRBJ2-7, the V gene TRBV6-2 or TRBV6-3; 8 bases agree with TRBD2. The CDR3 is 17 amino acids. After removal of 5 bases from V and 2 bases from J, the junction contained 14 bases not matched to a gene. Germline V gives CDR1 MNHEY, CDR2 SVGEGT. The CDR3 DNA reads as TGTGCCAGCAGTGGAAGCTCGAAGCGGGAGACCACCTACGAGCAGTACTTC. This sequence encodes CASSGSSKRETTYEQYF.

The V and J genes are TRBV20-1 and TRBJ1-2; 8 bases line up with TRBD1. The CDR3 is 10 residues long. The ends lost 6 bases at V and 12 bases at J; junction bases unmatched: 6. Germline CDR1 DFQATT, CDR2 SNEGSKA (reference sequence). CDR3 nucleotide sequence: TGCAGTGCACCCGGGACAGGAGACACCTTC. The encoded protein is CSAPGTGDTF.

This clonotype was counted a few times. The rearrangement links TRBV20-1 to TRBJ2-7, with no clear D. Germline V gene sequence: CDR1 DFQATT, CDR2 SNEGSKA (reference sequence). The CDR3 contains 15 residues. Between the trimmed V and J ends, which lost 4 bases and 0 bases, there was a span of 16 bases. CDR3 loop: CSAIPRSDPSYEQYF. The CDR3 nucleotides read TGCAGTGCTATCCCAAGGTCAGATCCCTCCTACGAGCAGTACTTC.

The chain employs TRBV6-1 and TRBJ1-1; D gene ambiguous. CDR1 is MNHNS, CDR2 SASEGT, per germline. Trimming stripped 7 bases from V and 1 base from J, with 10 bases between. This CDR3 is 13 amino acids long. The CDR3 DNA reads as TGTGCCAGCACTAGGGTTGGGAACACTGAAGCTTTCTTT. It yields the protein CASTRVGNTEAFF.

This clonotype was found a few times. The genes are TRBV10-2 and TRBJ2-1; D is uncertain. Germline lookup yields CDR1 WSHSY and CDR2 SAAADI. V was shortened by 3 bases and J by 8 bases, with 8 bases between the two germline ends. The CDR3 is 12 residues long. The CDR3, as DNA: TGCGCCAGCAGTGATGTGAGCCATGAGCAGTTCTTC. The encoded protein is CASSDVSHEQFF.

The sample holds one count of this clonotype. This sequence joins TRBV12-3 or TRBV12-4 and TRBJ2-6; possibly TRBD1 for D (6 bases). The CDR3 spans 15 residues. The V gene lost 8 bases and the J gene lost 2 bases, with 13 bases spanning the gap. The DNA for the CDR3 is TGTGCCAGCTCAACCGAGGGGGCTGGGGCCAACGTCCTGACTTTC. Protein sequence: CASSTEGAGANVLTF.

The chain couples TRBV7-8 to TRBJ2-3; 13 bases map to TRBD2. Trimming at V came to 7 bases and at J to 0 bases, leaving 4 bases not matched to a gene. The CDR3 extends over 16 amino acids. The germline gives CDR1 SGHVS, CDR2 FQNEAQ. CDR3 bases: TGTGCCAGCACCCGGACTAGCGGGGGTAGCACAGATACGCAGTATTTT. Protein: CASTRTSGGSTDTQYF. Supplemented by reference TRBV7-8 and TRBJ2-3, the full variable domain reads GAGVSQSPRYKVAKRGQDVALRCDPISGHVSLFWYQQALGQGPEFLTYFQNEAQLDKSGLPSDRFFAERPEGSVSTLKIQRTQQEDSAVYLCASTRTSGGSTDTQYFGPGTRLTVL.

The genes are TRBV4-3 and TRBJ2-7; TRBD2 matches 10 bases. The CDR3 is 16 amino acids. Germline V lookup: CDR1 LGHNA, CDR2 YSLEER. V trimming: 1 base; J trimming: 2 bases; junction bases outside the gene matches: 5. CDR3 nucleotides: TGCGCCAGCAGCCAAGCTCTAGCGGGAGTTGCCTACGAGCAGTACTTC. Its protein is CASSQALAGVAYEQYF.

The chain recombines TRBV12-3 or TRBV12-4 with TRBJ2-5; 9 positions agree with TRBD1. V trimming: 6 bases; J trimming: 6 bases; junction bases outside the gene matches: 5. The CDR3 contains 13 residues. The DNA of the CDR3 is TGTGCCAGCAGAGGGGGACAGGGACAGACCCAGTACTTC. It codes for CASRGGQGQTQYF.

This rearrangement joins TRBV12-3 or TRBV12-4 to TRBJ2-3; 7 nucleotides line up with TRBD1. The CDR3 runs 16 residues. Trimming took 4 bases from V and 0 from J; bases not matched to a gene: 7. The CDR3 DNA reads TGTGCCAGCAGTTCACAGGGGCTTTCTAGCACAGATACGCAGTATTTT. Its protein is CASSSQGLSSTDTQYF.

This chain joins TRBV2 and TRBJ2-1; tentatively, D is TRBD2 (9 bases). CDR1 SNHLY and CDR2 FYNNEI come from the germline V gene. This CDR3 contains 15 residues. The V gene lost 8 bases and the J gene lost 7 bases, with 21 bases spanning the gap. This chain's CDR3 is CASAQGAGGLNEQFF. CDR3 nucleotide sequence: TGTGCCAGCGCCCAGGGGGCGGGAGGGCTAAATGAGCAGTTCTTC.

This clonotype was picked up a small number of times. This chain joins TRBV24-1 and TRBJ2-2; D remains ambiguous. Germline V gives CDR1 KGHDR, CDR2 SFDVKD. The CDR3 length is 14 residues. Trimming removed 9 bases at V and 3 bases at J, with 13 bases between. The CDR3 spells CATLPRTYTGELFF. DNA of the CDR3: TGTGCCACCCTACCACGCACCTACACCGGGGAGCTGTTTTTT.

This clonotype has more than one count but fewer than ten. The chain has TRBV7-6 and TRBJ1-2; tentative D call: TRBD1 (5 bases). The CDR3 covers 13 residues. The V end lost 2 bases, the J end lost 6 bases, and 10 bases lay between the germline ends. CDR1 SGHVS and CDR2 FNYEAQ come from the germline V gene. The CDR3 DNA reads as TGTGCCAGCAGCTTATTGGGGACCGATGGCTACACCTTC. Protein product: CASSLLGTDGYTF.

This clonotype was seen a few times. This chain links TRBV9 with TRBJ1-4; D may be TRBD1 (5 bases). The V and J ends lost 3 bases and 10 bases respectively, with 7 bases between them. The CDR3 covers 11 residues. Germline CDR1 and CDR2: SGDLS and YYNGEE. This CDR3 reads CASSAQGKLFF. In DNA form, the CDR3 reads TGTGCCAGCAGCGCTCAGGGAAAACTGTTTTTT.